These 20 T cell receptor beta chains originate from one sample sequenced in a study of cytomegalovirus exposure and HLA in healthy donors. PCR amplification relied on 60 Vbeta primers (plus 13 Jbeta primers). Using immunoSEQ multiplex PCR, the repertoire was profiled, and TCRdb retains in-frame clones only, with some absent. The sample gives around 230,000 clones, approximately 78% of which show up once; about 0.47% is in the top ten. Sequencing input: PBMCs. These TCRs come from a boy under 18 in good health and CMV-seronegative.

This clone was seen a single time. The chain couples TRBV6-4 to TRBJ1-2; unclear D gene. The CDR3 is 15 residues long. Germline values: CDR1 MRHNA, CDR2 SNTAGT. Between the trimmed V and J ends, which lost 0 bases and 4 bases, there was a span of 12 bases. The CDR3 DNA reads TGTGCCAGCAGTGACTCTGGCAGGCGGGCCTATGGCTACACCTTC. Its protein product is CASSDSGRRAYGYTF.

The rearrangement links TRBV4-1 to TRBJ1-4; TRBD1 agrees at 9 bases. From germline, CDR1 is MGHRA and CDR2 YSYEKL. V was clipped by 2 bases and J by 9 bases; unmatched bases: 7. This CDR3 comprises 15 residues. CDR3 nucleotides: TGCGCCAGCAGCCAACCCAGGGACAGGGAGAAAAAACTGTTTTTT. Protein product: CASSQPRDREKKLFF.

V gene TRBV7-9 combines with J gene TRBJ2-5, with a weak D call TRBD1 (6 bases). TRBJ2-7 explains the end of the DNA better; the J call may be wrong. CDR3 size: 13 residues. Germline CDR1 and CDR2: SEHNR and FQNEAQ (reference sequence). CDR3 residues: CASRPMTGDEQYF. The CDR3 DNA reads as TGTGCCAGCAGGCCCATGACAGGCGACGAGCAGTACTTC.

The table lists this clone with a few counts. This sequence joins TRBV19 and TRBJ2-1, with 7 nucleotides matching TRBD1. The CDR3 has 14 residues. V dropped 2 bases and J dropped 3; count of bases not matched to a gene: 1. The germline CDR1 and CDR2 sequences are LNHDA and SQIVND (reference sequence). CDR3 in DNA: TGTGCCAGTAGTATAAACAGGGGCTACAATGAGCAGTTCTTC. Amino acid sequence: CASSINRGYNEQFF.

This clone was recorded many times. This rearrangement joins TRBV2 to TRBJ1-1; tentatively, D is TRBD1 (6 bases). With 10 bases removed from V and 1 base from J, the gap between germline ends came to 13 bases. The CDR3 is 13 amino acids. Germline-derived CDR1 and CDR2 are SNHLY and FYNNEI. CDR3 protein: CANRQAKNTEAFF. Written as DNA, the CDR3 is TGTGCCAACCGACAGGCTAAGAACACTGAAGCTTTCTTT.

This chain links TRBV4-1 with TRBJ1-2, with D perhaps TRBD1 (5 bases). CDR3 size: 13 residues. The germline V gene encodes CDR1 MGHRA and CDR2 YSYEKL. V was shortened by 0 bases and J by 4 bases, with 6 bases between the two germline ends. Here the CDR3 DNA reads TGCGCCAGCAGCCAAGACAGGGTCTATGGCTACACCTTC. This encodes CASSQDRVYGYTF.

The chain couples TRBV2 to TRBJ2-7, with 8 positions matching TRBD1. The J segment lost 3 bases and the V segment lost 5 bases, leaving 6 bases of the junction unmatched. The germline V gene has CDR1 SNHLY and CDR2 FYNNEI. This CDR3 is built from 14 residues. The CDR3 DNA follows: TGTGCCAGCAGTACAGGGGGTTCCCTCTACGAGCAGTACTTC. Encoded protein: CASSTGGSLYEQYF.

There are a few counts of this clone. The chain recombines TRBV11-3 with TRBJ2-1; 8 bases are shared with TRBD1. The CDR3 has 17 residues. Germline V CDR1 and CDR2: SGHNT, YENEEA. With V trimmed by 0 bases and J by 4 bases, 8 bases remained unmatched. For the CDR3, the DNA is TGTGCCAGCAGCTTAGAATCAGGGGGCTGGTCTTACAATGAGCAGTTCTTC. It translates to CASSLESGGWSYNEQFF. The complete variable domain, with remaining parts taken from reference TRBV11-3 and TRBJ2-1, reads EAGVVQSPRYKIIEKKQPVAFWCNPISGHNTLYWYLQNLGQGPELLIRYENEEAVDDSQLPKDRFSAERLKGVDSTLKIQPAELGDSAVYLCASSLESGGWSYNEQFFGPGTRLTVL.

The V and J genes are TRBV25-1 and TRBJ1-2; TRBD1 aligns across 8 bases. V gave up 7 bases and J gave up 3 bases; unmatched junction bases: 7. The CDR3 covers 14 residues. Germline CDR1 MGHDK, CDR2 SYGVNS. CDR3 protein: CASTGAGGDYGYTF. The CDR3 nucleotides are TGTGCCAGCACCGGGGCAGGGGGCGACTATGGCTACACCTTC.

CDR3 sequence: CASRQGNTIYF. As DNA, the CDR3 is TGTGCCAGCAGACAAGGAAACACCATATATTTT. V gene TRBV6-5 combines with J gene TRBJ1-3; D call uncertain. Trimming removed 6 bases from V and 4 bases from J, with 4 bases in between. Per the germline V gene, CDR1 is MNHEY and CDR2 is SVGAGI. CDR3 length equals 11 residues.

This sequence joins TRBV30 and TRBJ1-6; D might be TRBD1 (6 bases). V was trimmed by 5 bases and J by 5 bases, leaving 7 bases between them. The CDR3 spans 12 residues. Germline values: CDR1 GTSNPN, CDR2 SVGIG (reference sequence). CDR3 loop: CAWYRDNSPLHF. DNA for the CDR3: TGTGCCTGGTACAGGGATAATTCACCCCTCCACTTT.

The chain joins TRBV15 to TRBJ2-7, with D possibly being TRBD2 (5 bases). Looked up from germline, CDR1 is LNHNV and CDR2 is YYDKDF (reference sequence). V lost 5 bases, J lost 0 bases, and 11 bases lay in between. The CDR3 extends over 14 amino acids. CDR3 amino acids: CATSLGGYSYEQYF. The CDR3 DNA reads as TGTGCCACCAGCCTAGGCGGGTACTCCTACGAGCAGTACTTC.

This clone was found once. The chain uses TRBV6-4 and TRBJ1-1; no clear D gene. This CDR3 is 16 amino acids long. CDR1 and CDR2 from the germline V gene are MRHNA and SNTAGT. Trimming shortened V by 5 bases and J by 4 bases, and 20 bases separated the two germline ends. The CDR3 DNA follows: TGTGCCAGCAGTTCCCTCGGCGGGCTGAAGAGCACTGAAGCTTTCTTT. It encodes CASSSLGGLKSTEAFF.

This clone was seen a single time. V gene TRBV14 combines with J gene TRBJ1-1; D call uncertain. The CDR3 totals 14 residues. Trimming removed 5 bases at V and 3 bases at J, with 13 bases between. Per the germline V gene, CDR1 is SGHDN and CDR2 is FVKESK. The chain's CDR3 is CASSTHTTYTEAFF. The CDR3 nucleotides are TGTGCCAGCAGCACACACACCACCTACACTGAAGCTTTCTTT. The variable domain in full, completed from reference TRBV14 and TRBJ1-1, reads EAGVTQFPSHSVIEKGQTVTLRCDPISGHDNLYWYRRVMGKEIKFLLHFVKESKQDESGMPNNRFLAERTGGTYSTLKVQPAELEDSGVYFCASSTHTTYTEAFFGQGTRLTVV.

This clone was detected only a few times. This chain joins TRBV6-6 and TRBJ1-5; no firm D call. The V end lost 2 bases, the J end lost 0 bases, and 8 bases lay between the germline ends. In germline, CDR1 is MNHNY, CDR2 SVGAGI (reference sequence). The CDR3 loop spans 15 amino acids. Written as DNA, the CDR3 is TGTGCCAGCAGTTACAGCCTCAATAGCAATCAGCCCCAGCATTTT. Protein: CASSYSLNSNQPQHF.

This chain links TRBV7-8 with TRBJ2-5; 8 positions agree with TRBD1. This CDR3 is built from 18 residues. V lost 2 bases and J lost 4; bases outside the gene matches: 15. The germline gives CDR1 SGHVS, CDR2 FQNEAQ. This chain's CDR3 is CASSLHRDRMELIETQYF. In DNA, the CDR3 is TGTGCCAGCAGCTTACACCGGGACAGGATGGAATTAATAGAGACCCAGTACTTC.

A few counts support this clone. CDR3 nucleotide sequence: TGTGCCAGCAGCTCTGGGGGACAGGGTCGCAATGAGCAGTTCTTC. Encoded protein: CASSSGGQGRNEQFF. The V gene is TRBV5-4, the J gene TRBJ2-1; 9 bases are a match to TRBD1. The CDR3 has 15 amino acids. In germline, CDR1 is SGHNT, CDR2 YYREEE (reference sequence). V was pared by 3 bases and J by 6 bases, with 7 bases of the junction left unmatched.

The chain couples TRBV10-3 to TRBJ2-2; D may be TRBD1 (6 bases). Trimming pared 10 bases from V and 5 bases from J, leaving 32 bases between. The germline gives CDR1 ENHRY, CDR2 SYGVKD. This CDR3 spans 19 amino acids. CDR3 sequence reads: CATLPGETARSTNTGELFF. The CDR3 DNA is TGTGCCACCCTACCAGGGGAGACAGCCCGAAGTACTAATACCGGGGAGCTGTTTTTT.

V usage is TRBV18 and J usage is TRBJ1-1; TRBD1 is a possible D gene (5 bases). Germline V gene data show CDR1 as KGHSH and CDR2 as LQKENI. The CDR3 contains 16 residues. Trimming pared 2 bases from V and 4 bases from J, leaving 17 bases between. CDR3 nucleotide sequence: TGTGCCAGCTCACCATACAAGGGCTCGGGGGGCACTGAAGCTTTCTTT. Translated, it gives CASSPYKGSGGTEAFF.

This chain joins TRBV6-8 and TRBJ1-2; D possibly corresponds to TRBD1 (6 bases). The CDR3 is 16 amino acids. The germline CDR1 and CDR2 sequences are MNHGY and SAAAGT. V gave up 0 bases and J gave up 5 bases, with 16 bases separating them. The chain's CDR3 is CASSYSKGTLVYGYTF. CDR3 nucleotide sequence: TGTGCCAGCAGTTACTCGAAAGGGACATTGGTTTATGGCTACACCTTC.